The clone carrying this TCR beta chain turned up a few times. Its target is unknown. The sample is drawn from a study of identical twins. Trimming pared 3 bases from V and 5 bases from J, leaving 10 bases between. The CDR3 loop spans 13 amino acids. CDR1 is SGHTA, CDR2 FQGNSA, per germline. TCRdb used MiXCR to reprocess the 5' RACE reads, holding one entry per CDR3 protein. The data contain under 450,000 distinct CDR3 sequences, about a fifth of them singletons. Study results and limitations: There was more out-of-frame TCR alpha sharing in monozygotic twins than models estimated. Abundant cord blood beta clonotypes carried fewer insertions; memory repertoires showed none. Out-of-frame beta sequences exhibited a weaker degree of excess twin sharing.

The rearrangement uses TRBV7-2 and TRBJ2-5, with D possibly matching TRBD2 (5 bases). Sequences were obtained from naive T cells sorted from blood. This TCR was sampled from a man aged 50 to 59 in good health. CDR3 nucleotide sequence: TGTGCCAGCAGCTTGCTATGGGAGGAGACCCAGTACTTC. This encodes CASSLLWEETQYF.